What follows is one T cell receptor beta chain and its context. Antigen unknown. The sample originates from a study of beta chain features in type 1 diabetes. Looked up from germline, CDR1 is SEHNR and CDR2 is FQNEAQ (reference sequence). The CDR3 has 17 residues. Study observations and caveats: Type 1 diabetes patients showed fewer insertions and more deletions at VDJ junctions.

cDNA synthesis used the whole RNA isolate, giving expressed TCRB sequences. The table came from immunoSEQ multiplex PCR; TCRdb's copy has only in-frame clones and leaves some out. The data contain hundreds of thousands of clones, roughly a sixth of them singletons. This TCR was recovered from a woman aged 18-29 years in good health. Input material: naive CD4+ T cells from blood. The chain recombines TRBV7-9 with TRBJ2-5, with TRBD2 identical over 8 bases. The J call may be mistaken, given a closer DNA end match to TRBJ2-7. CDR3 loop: CASSLAYKREFSYEQYF. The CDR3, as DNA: TGTGCCAGCAGCTTAGCGTATAAGCGGGAGTTCTCCTACGAGCAGTACTTC.